The 4 T cell receptor beta chains below come from one sample, sequenced in a study of blood T cell repertoires in COVID-19. The assay was immunoSEQ multiplex PCR, and TCRdb's table has in-frame clones only and misses some. Seen here are approximately 270,000 clones, under 90% observed once, and the top ten hold more than 1.5%. The source material was PBMCs or T cells enriched from blood (not recorded which). The source is a man aged 35 to 55 who had recovered from COVID-19.

The chain couples TRBV19 to TRBJ1-6; D is uncertain. CDR1 and CDR2 (germline): LNHDA, SQIVND (reference sequence). This CDR3 spans 16 amino acids. Trimming cost V 3 bases and J 10 bases, with 19 bases left between them. This CDR3 reads CASSMYGEGGNSPLHF. CDR3 nucleotides: TGTGCCAGTAGTATGTACGGGGAAGGAGGGAACTCACCCCTCCACTTT. Based on the CDR3 plus reference TRBV19 and TRBJ1-6, the full variable domain is DGGITQSPKYLFRKEGQNVTLSCEQNLNHDAMYWYRQDPGQGLRLIYYSQIVNDFQKGDIAEGYSVSREKKESFPLTVTSAQKNPTAFYLCASSMYGEGGNSPLHFGNGTRLTVT.

The V call is TRBV7-2, the J call TRBJ2-5; the match to TRBD2 covers 11 bases. This CDR3 contains 15 residues. The trim removed 7 bases at V and 3 bases at J, leaving 7 bases unmatched. CDR1 is SGHTA, CDR2 FQGNSA, per germline. The CDR3 is CASTVYSGGEETQYF. DNA for the CDR3: TGTGCCAGCACAGTATATAGCGGGGGGGAAGAGACCCAGTACTTC.

This clone was counted a few times. This chain uses TRBV18 with TRBJ1-2; 7 bases line up with TRBD1. This CDR3 region has 14 residues. V lost 6 bases and J lost 8; bases outside the gene matches: 12. Germline V CDR1 and CDR2: KGHSH, LQKENI. CDR3 nucleotide sequence: TGTGCCAGCTCCCAGGGGGACAGCGCTGGGGGCTACACCTTC. Amino acid sequence: CASSQGDSAGGYTF.

V is TRBV19 and J is TRBJ2-7; TRBD1 aligns across 8 bases. CDR3 length: 13 residues. Germline CDR1 is LNHDA and CDR2 is SQIVND (reference sequence). J gave up 5 bases and V 10 bases, and 10 bases lay outside the gene matches. CDR3 sequence: CATSRTGKDEQYF. In DNA, the CDR3 is TGTGCCACTTCGAGGACAGGGAAGGACGAGCAGTACTTC.